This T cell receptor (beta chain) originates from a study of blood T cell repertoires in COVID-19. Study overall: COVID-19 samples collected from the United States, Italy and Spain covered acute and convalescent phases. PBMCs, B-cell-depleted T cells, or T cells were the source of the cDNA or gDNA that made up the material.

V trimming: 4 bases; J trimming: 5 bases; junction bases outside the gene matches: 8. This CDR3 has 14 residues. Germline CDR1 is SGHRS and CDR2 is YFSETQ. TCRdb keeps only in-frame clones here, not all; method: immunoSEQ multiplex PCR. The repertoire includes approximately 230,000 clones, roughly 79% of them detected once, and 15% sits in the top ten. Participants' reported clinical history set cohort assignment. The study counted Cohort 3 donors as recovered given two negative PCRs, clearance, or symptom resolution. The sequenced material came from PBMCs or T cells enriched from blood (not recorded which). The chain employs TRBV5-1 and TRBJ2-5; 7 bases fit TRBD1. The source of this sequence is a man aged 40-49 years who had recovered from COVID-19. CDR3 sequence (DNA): TGCGCCAGCAGCGGAGAGACAGGGATGGAGACCCAGTACTTC. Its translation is CASSGETGMETQYF.